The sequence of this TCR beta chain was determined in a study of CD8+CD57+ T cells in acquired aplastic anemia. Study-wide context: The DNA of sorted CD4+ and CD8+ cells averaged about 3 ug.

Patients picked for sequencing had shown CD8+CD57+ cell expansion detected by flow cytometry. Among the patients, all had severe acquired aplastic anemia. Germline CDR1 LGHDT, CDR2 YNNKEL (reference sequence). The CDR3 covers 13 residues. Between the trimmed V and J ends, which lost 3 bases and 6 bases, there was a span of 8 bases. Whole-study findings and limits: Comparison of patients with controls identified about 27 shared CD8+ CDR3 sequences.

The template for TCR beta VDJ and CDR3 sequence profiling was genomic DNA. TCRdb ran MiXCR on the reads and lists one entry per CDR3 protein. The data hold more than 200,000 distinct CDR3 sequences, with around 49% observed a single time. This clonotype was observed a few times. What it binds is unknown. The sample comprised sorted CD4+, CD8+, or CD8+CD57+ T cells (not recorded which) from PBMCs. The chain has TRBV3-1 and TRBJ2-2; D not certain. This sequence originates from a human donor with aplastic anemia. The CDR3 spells CASSQILAGELFF. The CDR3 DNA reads TGTGCCAGCAGCCAGATCTTAGCCGGGGAGCTGTTTTTT.